One and the same sample provided the 5 T cell receptor beta chains below, sequenced in a study of CD8 T cells in Susac syndrome (dated by TCRdb to about 2019). Libraries were made using the immunoSEQ multiplex PCR assay. RNA was extracted with the RNeasy kit and roughly 0.5 to 1 ug was reverse transcribed using random hexamers. TCRdb reprocessed the public reads (quality trimming at Q25 with fastp, clone calling with MiXCR) and kept in-frame beta chains. One record per CDR3 amino acid sequence lists the most common genes and DNA. Across this sample there are around 130,000 distinct CDR3 sequences, with roughly 80% seen only once. Of the sample, roughly 0.53% is held by the ten largest clones. The sequenced sample consisted of CD8+ T cells from PBMCs. These receptors originate from a human donor with multiple sclerosis.

The table lists this clonotype with a few counts. This chain links TRBV12-3 or TRBV12-4 with TRBJ1-1; perhaps TRBD1 as D (6 bases). CDR3 length: 15 residues. Trimming pared 8 bases from V and 1 base from J, leaving 17 bases between. The CDR3 region has the DNA TGTGCCAGCTCGACTGACAGGTTCTCGAACACTGAAGCTTTCTTT. Amino acids: CASSTDRFSNTEAFF.

The chain has TRBV9 and TRBJ1-3; 7 nucleotides align to TRBD1. V was clipped by 0 bases and J by 6 bases; unmatched bases: 3. This CDR3 comprises 14 residues. From germline, CDR1 is SGDLS and CDR2 YYNGEE. CDR3 nucleotides: TGTGCCAGCAGCGTAGAAGACAGGGAAAACACCATATATTTT. Translation gives CASSVEDRENTIYF.

This sequence joins TRBV5-6 and TRBJ2-7; no firm D call. There are 13 residues in the CDR3. V lost 6 bases and J lost 4, with 14 bases in between. Germline CDR1 reads SGHDT; CDR2 reads YYEEEE. The CDR3 region has the DNA TGTGCCAGCAACGGTGACGGACGGTACGAGCAGTACTTC. Amino acid sequence: CASNGDGRYEQYF.

The chain links TRBV27 to TRBJ2-7; D call uncertain. Germline assignment: CDR1 MNHEY and CDR2 SMNVEV (reference sequence). This CDR3 is built from 13 residues. V was pared by 3 bases and J by 6 bases, with 12 bases between. This CDR3 is CASSFGQNGEQYF. The CDR3, as DNA: TGTGCCAGCAGTTTTGGCCAGAATGGCGAGCAGTACTTC.

V gene TRBV7-2 combines with J gene TRBJ2-2, with 7 bases aligning to TRBD1. After removal of 1 base from V and 5 bases from J, the junction contained 7 bases not matched to a gene. Germline CDR1 is SGHTA and CDR2 is FQGNSA. The CDR3 loop spans 16 amino acids. CDR3 bases: TGTGCCAGCAGCTTAGAATCCAGGGGGTGGACCGGGGAGCTGTTTTTT. This gives the protein CASSLESRGWTGELFF.